Here is one TCR beta chain with its context. Its antigen is not identified. The record originates from a study of response to subunit inactivated influenza vaccine. TCRdb fed the RT-PCR reads into MiXCR, producing one record per CDR3 protein. Of more than 150,000 distinct CDR3 sequences in the sample, roughly 10% were seen once. Study-wide results and caveats: Every seasonal influenza vaccination brings in few new T cells, the authors suggested.

The sequenced sample was CD8+ T cells sorted from PBMCs, obtained roughly 24 months after vaccination. The sequence was obtained from a man between 50 and 69 years old who received an inactivated influenza vaccine.

The CDR3 nucleotides read TGTGCCAGCAGCTTTTCCATGGCAGCTGTGGCGAACACCGGGGAGCTGTTTTTT. Protein sequence: CASSFSMAAVANTGELFF. This chain joins TRBV5-4 and TRBJ2-2; D is unclear. Germline V gives CDR1 SGHNT, CDR2 YYREEE (reference sequence). This CDR3 is built from 18 residues. V lost 2 bases and J lost 0, with 17 bases in between.